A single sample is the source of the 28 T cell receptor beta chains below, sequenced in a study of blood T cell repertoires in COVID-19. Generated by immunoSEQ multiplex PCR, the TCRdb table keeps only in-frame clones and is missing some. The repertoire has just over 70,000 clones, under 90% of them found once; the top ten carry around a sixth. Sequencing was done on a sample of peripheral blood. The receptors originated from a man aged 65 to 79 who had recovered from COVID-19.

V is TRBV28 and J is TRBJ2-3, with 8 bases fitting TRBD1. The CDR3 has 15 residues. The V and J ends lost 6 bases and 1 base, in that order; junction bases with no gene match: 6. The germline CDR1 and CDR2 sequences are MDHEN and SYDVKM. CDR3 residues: CASRTTGQGTDTQYF. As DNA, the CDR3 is TGTGCCAGCAGGACCACGGGACAGGGCACAGATACGCAGTATTTT.

CDR3 bases: TGTGCCAGCAGCGCCCGGGGGGGATACGAGCAGTACTTC. Its protein is CASSARGGYEQYF. This chain joins TRBV7-2 and TRBJ2-7; 8 positions match TRBD2. This CDR3 is built from 13 residues. Germline V CDR1 and CDR2: SGHTA, FQGNSA. The trim removed 5 bases at V and 4 bases at J, leaving 4 bases unmatched.

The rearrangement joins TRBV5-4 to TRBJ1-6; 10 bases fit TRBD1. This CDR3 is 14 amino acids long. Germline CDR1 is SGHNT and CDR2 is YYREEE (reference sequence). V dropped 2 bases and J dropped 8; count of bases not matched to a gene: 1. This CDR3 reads CASSFGQGDSPLHF. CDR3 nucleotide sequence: TGTGCCAGCAGCTTCGGACAGGGGGATTCACCCCTCCACTTT.

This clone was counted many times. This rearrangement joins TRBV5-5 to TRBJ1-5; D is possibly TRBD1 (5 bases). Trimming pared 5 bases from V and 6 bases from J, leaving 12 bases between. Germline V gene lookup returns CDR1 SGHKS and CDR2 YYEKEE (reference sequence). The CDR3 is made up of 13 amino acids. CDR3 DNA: TGTGCCAGCAGGGGGGACTCCACTCAGCCCCAGCATTTT. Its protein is CASRGDSTQPQHF.

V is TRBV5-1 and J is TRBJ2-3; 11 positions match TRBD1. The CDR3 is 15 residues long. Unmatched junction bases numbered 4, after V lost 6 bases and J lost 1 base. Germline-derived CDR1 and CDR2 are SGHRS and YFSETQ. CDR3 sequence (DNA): TGCGCCAGCATATCGGGACAGGGGGGCACAGATACGCAGTATTTT. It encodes CASISGQGGTDTQYF.

The CDR3 DNA reads TGTGCCAGCAGTGAGCTTTGGACTAGCGGGTTGACTTCGTACAATGAGCAGTTCTTC. The encoded protein is CASSELWTSGLTSYNEQFF. The rearrangement links TRBV6-1 to TRBJ2-1; 11 positions agree with TRBD2. Trimming cost V 3 bases and J 4 bases; bases outside gene matches: 14. The germline gives CDR1 MNHNS, CDR2 SASEGT. The CDR3 has 19 amino acids.

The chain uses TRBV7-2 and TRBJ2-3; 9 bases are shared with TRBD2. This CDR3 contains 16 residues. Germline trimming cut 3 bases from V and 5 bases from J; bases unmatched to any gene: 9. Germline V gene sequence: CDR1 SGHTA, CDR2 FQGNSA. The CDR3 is CASSFVRGGNGDTQYF. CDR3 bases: TGTGCCAGCAGCTTTGTGCGGGGGGGAAACGGAGATACGCAGTATTTT.

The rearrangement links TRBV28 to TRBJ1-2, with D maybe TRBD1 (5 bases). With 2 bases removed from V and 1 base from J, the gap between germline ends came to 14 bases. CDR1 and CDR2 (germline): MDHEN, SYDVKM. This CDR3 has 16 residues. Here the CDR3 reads CASSLDSVSSNYGYTF. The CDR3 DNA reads TGTGCCAGCAGTTTAGACAGCGTTTCGAGTAACTATGGCTACACCTTC.

The CDR3 coding sequence is TGTGCCAGCAGTTTAGTGGAGGTGCACGAGACCCAGTACTTC. This sequence encodes CASSLVEVHETQYF. The chain joins TRBV28 to TRBJ2-5; possibly TRBD2 for D (5 bases). The ends were cut back, 2 bases at V and 5 bases at J, with 12 bases in the middle. The germline gives CDR1 MDHEN, CDR2 SYDVKM. The CDR3 sequence is 14 residues long.

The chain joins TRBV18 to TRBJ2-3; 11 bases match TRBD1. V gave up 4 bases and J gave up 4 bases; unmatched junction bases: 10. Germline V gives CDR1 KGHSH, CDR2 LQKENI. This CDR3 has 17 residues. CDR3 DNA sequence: TGTGCCAGCTCACAACTGACGGACAGGGGGCATGCAGATACGCAGTATTTT. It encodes CASSQLTDRGHADTQYF.

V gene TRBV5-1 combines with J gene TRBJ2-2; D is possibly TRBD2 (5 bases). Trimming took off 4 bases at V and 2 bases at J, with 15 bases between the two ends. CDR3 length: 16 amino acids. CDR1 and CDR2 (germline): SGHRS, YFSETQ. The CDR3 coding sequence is TGCGCCAGCAGCCGGGGAAGGCAGCGAAACACCGGGGAGCTGTTTTTT. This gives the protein CASSRGRQRNTGELFF.

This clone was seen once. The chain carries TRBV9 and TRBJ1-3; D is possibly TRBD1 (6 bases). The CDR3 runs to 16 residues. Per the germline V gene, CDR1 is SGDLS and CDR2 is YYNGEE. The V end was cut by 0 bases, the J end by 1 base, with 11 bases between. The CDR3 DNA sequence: TGTGCCAGCAGCGTAGAGGCAGGGGCGTCTGGAAACACCATATATTTT. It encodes CASSVEAGASGNTIYF.

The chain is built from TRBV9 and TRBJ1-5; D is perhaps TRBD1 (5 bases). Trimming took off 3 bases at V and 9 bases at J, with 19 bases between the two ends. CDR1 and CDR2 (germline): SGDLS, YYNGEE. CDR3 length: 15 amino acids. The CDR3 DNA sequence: TGTGCCAGCAGCGGGGGGGACCCCGGTCGTGGGCCCCAGCATTTT. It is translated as CASSGGDPGRGPQHF.

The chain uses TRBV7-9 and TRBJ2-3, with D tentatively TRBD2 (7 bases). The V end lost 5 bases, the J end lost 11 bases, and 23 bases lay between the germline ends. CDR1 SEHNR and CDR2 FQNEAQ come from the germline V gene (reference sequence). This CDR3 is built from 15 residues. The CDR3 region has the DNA TGTGCCAGCAGCCAAGGGAGGGCGGGGGCCCGTGGGCAGTATTTT. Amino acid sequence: CASSQGRAGARGQYF.

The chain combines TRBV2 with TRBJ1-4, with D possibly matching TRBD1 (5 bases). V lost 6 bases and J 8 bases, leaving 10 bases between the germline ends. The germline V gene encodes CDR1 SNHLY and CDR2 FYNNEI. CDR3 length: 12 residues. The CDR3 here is CASSWGEEKLFF. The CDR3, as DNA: TGTGCCAGCAGCTGGGGGGAGGAAAAACTGTTTTTT. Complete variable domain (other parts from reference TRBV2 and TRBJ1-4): EPEVTQTPSHQVTQMGQEVILRCVPISNHLYFYWYRQILGQKVEFLVSFYNNEISEKSEIFDDQFSVERPDGSNFTLKIRSTKLEDSAMYFCASSWGEEKLFFGSGTQLSVL.

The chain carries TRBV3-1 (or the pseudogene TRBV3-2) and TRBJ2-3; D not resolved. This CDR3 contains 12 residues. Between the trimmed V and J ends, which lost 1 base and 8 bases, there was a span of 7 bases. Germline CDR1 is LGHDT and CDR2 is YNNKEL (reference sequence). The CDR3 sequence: CASSQGGGTQYF. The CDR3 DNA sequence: TGTGCCAGCAGCCAAGGAGGTGGTACGCAGTATTTT.

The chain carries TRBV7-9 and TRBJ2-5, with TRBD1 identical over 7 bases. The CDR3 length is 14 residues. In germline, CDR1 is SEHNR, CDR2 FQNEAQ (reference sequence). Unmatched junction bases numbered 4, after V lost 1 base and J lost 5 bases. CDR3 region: CASSLGGQIETQYF. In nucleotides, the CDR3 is TGTGCCAGCAGCTTAGGGGGACAGATTGAGACCCAGTACTTC.

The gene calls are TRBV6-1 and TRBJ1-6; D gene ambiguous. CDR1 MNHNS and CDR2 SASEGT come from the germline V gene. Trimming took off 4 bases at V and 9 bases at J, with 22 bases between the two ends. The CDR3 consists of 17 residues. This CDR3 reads CASSGFGYRSGFSPLHF. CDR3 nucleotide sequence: TGTGCCAGCAGTGGCTTCGGCTATCGCTCGGGTTTTTCACCCCTCCACTTT.

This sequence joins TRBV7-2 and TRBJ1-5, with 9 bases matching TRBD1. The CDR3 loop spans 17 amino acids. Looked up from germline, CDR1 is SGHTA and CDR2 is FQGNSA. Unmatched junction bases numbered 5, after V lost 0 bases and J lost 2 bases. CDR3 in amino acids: CASSLAGQGMGNQPQHF. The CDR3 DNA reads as TGTGCCAGCAGCTTAGCGGGACAGGGTATGGGCAATCAGCCCCAGCATTTT.

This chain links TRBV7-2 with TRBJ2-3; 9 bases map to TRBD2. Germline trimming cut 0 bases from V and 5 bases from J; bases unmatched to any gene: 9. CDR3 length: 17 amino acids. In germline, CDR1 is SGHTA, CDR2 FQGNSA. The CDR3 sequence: CASSLARLAGRGDTQYF. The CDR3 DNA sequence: TGTGCCAGCAGCTTAGCACGGCTAGCGGGGCGGGGAGATACGCAGTATTTT.

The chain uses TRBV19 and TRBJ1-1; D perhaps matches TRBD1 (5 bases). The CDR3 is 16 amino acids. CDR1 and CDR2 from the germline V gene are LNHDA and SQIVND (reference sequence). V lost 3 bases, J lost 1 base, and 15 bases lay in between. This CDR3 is CASSIATLGGNTEAFF. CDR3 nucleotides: TGTGCCAGTAGTATCGCTACCCTGGGGGGGAACACTGAAGCTTTCTTT.

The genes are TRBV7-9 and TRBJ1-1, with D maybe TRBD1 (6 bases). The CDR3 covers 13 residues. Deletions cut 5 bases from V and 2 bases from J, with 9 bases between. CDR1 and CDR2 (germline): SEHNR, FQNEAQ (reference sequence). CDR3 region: CASSGQINTEAFF. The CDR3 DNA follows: TGTGCCAGCAGCGGACAGATAAACACTGAAGCTTTCTTT.

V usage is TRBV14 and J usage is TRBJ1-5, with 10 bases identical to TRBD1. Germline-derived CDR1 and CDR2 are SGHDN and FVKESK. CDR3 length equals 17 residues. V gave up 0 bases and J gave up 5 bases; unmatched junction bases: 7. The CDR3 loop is CASSQEGTGEADQPQHF. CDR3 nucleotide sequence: TGTGCCAGCAGCCAAGAGGGGACAGGGGAGGCGGATCAGCCCCAGCATTTT. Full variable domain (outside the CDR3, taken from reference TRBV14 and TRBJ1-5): EAGVTQFPSHSVIEKGQTVTLRCDPISGHDNLYWYRRVMGKEIKFLLHFVKESKQDESGMPNNRFLAERTGGTYSTLKVQPAELEDSGVYFCASSQEGTGEADQPQHFGDGTRLSIL.

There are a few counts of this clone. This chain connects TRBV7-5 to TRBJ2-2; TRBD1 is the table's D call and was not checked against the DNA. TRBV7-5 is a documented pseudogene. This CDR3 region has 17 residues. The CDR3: CVRSSDRGHRKAGELFF. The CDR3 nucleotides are TGTGTCAGAAGCTCGGATAGAGGACACAGGAAGGCCGGGGAGCTGTTTTTT.

The CDR3 loop is CASSIFSDTEAFF. In nucleotides, the CDR3 is TGTGCCAGCTCAATCTTCTCGGACACTGAAGCTTTCTTT. The V and J genes are TRBV18 and TRBJ1-1; no reliable D call. Germline V gene lookup returns CDR1 KGHSH and CDR2 LQKENI. Trimming left V 5 bases short and J 3 bases short, with 10 bases between. The CDR3 consists of 13 residues.

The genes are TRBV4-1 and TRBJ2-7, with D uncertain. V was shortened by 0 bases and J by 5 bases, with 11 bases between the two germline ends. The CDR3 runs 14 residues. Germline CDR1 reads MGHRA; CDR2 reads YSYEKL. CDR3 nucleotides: TGCGCCAGCAGCCAAGATCCGAGCGCTAACGAGCAGTACTTC. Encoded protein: CASSQDPSANEQYF.

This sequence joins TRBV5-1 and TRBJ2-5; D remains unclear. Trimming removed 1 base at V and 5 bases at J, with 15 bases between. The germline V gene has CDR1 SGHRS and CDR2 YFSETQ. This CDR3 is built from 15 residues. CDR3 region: CASSLREPRVETQYF. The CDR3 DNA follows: TGCGCCAGCAGCTTGCGTGAGCCCCGAGTGGAGACCCAGTACTTC.

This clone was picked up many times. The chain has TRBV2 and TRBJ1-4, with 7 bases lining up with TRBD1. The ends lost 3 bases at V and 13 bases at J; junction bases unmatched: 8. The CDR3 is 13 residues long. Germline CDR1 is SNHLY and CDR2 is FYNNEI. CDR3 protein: CASSERQGGLLFF. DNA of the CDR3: TGTGCCAGCAGTGAGAGGCAGGGGGGATTACTGTTTTTT.